This record looks at one TCR beta chain sequence and its context. J lost 6 bases, V lost 1 base, and 4 bases had no gene match. CDR3 length: 15 residues. Germline V gives CDR1 SGHTA, CDR2 FQGNSA. Assay used: immunoSEQ multiplex PCR; TCRdb lists only in-frame clones, some missing. The profile shows some 210,000 clones, about 85% of them singletons. This sample was taken from a study of blood T cell repertoires in COVID-19. At the level of the study: The samples span acute and convalescent COVID-19 from the United States, Italy and Spain. T cells, B-cell-depleted T cells, or PBMCs supplied cDNA or gDNA.

Sequencing input: peripheral blood. This clonotype was obtained from a human donor in a cohort sampled during active COVID-19. The V and J genes are TRBV7-2 and TRBJ2-1, with 9 bases matching TRBD2. The CDR3 DNA follows: TGTGCCAGCAGCTTAGTTGGCGGGGGGGCCAATGAGCAGTTCTTC. Amino acid sequence: CASSLVGGGANEQFF. The entire variable domain, with the rest obtained from reference TRBV7-2 and TRBJ2-1, is as follows: GAGVSQSPSNKVTEKGKDVELRCDPISGHTALYWYRQSLGQGLEFLIYFQGNSAPDKSGLPSDRFSAERTGGSVSTLTIQRTQQEDSAVYLCASSLVGGGANEQFFGPGTRLTVL.